This T cell receptor beta chain was identified in a study of human T cells and chemical hapten exposure. Findings and caveats of the study: The study found that DPC sensitization did not change TCRs above 1 in 1000 frequency.

This clonotype was counted many times. Antigen unknown. This CDR3 has 15 amino acids. CDR1 is SGHVS and CDR2 is FNYEAQ in the germline V gene. V was clipped by 5 bases and J by 3 bases; unmatched bases: 6. Time point defined: healthy volunteer bleed at 2 weeks. Whole blood, unfractionated, served as the material for total RNA extraction. TCRdb analysed the RACE reads with MiXCR anew, one entry per CDR3 protein. The sample has some 90,000 distinct CDR3 sequences; about 8.8% are singletons. This TCR came from a female donor in good health. Some clones in this sample may be carry-over from other donors' samples. The rearrangement joins TRBV7-6 to TRBJ2-5; TRBD1 matches 10 bases. The sequenced material came from whole blood. This CDR3 is CASSTGQGTEETQYF. DNA for the CDR3: TGTGCCAGCAGCACGGGACAGGGGACCGAAGAGACCCAGTACTTC.